These T cell receptor beta chains were read from a single sample in a study of shared clonotypes between healthy human individuals. Data came from immunoSEQ multiplex PCR; TCRdb stores just in-frame clones and leaves some out. The data contain 550,000 to 700,000 clones, roughly 72% of them singletons. Sequenced sample: memory CD4+ T cells sorted from blood. The receptor source for this set is a woman aged 25 to 39 in good health. Each CDR3 is given with its conserved first and last residue. Each record gives: V gene, D gene, J gene, clone size, CDR3 protein, CDR3 DNA. The D gene is left open where the match is weak. Not all rows give a size; the values are once, few, many and, for expanded clones, a class.

TRBV2	.	TRBJ1-5	.	CASSENSISNQPQHF	TGTGCCAGCAGTGAGAACAGCATTAGCAATCAGCCCCAGCATTTT
TRBV19	.	TRBJ2-1	few	CASSRTGTPAGEQFF	TGTGCCAGTAGTCGAACCGGGACCCCGGCGGGTGAGCAGTTCTTC
TRBV27	TRBD2	TRBJ2-1	once	CASSSASSSSGRVNEQFF	TGTGCCAGCAGTTCCGCCTCCTCTTCTAGCGGGAGGGTCAATGAGCAGTTCTTC
TRBV7-9	TRBD2	TRBJ2-1	.	CASTPRGLAGNEQFF	TGTGCCAGCACCCCCCGGGGACTAGCGGGAAATGAGCAGTTCTTC
TRBV7-6	TRBD1	TRBJ1-3	.	CASSPGARDRVFAGNTIYF	TGTGCCAGCAGCCCGGGGGCCCGGGACAGGGTTTTTGCAGGAAACACCATATATTTT
TRBV18	.	TRBJ2-1	.	CASSLTGGASSYNEQFF	TGTGCCAGCTCACTTACTGGGGGGGCAAGTTCCTACAATGAGCAGTTCTTC
TRBV11-2	TRBD1	TRBJ2-7	.	CASSLDRGQTYEQYF	TGTGCCAGCAGCTTAGACAGGGGACAGACCTACGAGCAGTACTTC
TRBV29-1	.	TRBJ1-1	.	CSVKADSRLNTEAFF	TGCAGCGTAAAGGCAGACAGCCGTCTGAACACTGAAGCTTTCTTT
TRBV5-4	.	TRBJ2-6	.	CASHGGGANVLTF	TGTGCCAGTCACGGAGGTGGGGCCAACGTCCTGACTTTC
TRBV5-1	.	TRBJ2-7	.	CASSLGDPTHEQYF	TGCGCCAGCAGCTTGGGTGACCCAACCCACGAGCAGTACTTC
TRBV6-6	TRBD1	TRBJ2-7	.	CASSEGQVGSGEQYF	TGTGCCAGCAGCGAGGGACAGGTGGGGTCCGGCGAGCAGTACTTC
TRBV6-5	.	TRBJ1-5	few	CASSYLRNQPQHF	TGTGCCAGCAGTTACTTAAGGAATCAGCCCCAGCATTTT
TRBV5-4	TRBD2	TRBJ2-2	.	CASSSGLAANTGELFF	TGTGCCAGCAGCTCGGGACTAGCGGCGAACACCGGGGAGCTGTTTTTT
TRBV11-3	.	TRBJ2-1	.	CASSLGHNEQFF	TGTGCCAGCAGCTTAGGACACAATGAGCAGTTCTTC
TRBV7-9	TRBD2	TRBJ2-1	few	CASTPPGGGNNEQFF	TGTGCCAGCACCCCGCCCGGGGGGGGAAACAATGAGCAGTTCTTC
TRBV5-4	.	TRBJ2-2	.	CASSLDGTHTGELFF	TGTGCCAGCAGCTTGGACGGGACCCACACCGGGGAGCTGTTTTTT
TRBV11-2	.	TRBJ2-2	.	CASSLQMGTGELFF	TGTGCCAGCAGCTTGCAGATGGGGACCGGGGAGCTGTTTTTT
TRBV7-8	.	TRBJ1-2	.	CASSLGEQGYGYTF	TGTGCCAGCAGCTTAGGGGAACAGGGCTATGGCTACACCTTC
TRBV29-1	.	TRBJ2-7	.	CSATGDSSYEQYF	TGCAGCGCCACAGGAGACAGCTCCTACGAGCAGTACTTC
TRBV29-1	.	TRBJ2-6	.	CSVASGANVLTF	TGCAGCGTTGCGTCTGGGGCCAACGTCCTGACTTTC
TRBV6-5	TRBD2	TRBJ2-1	.	CASQVQASGSGEQFF	TGTGCCAGCCAAGTCCAGGCTAGCGGGTCCGGTGAGCAGTTCTTC
TRBV5-1	TRBD1	TRBJ2-2	.	CASSLMSGGTGELFF	TGCGCCAGCAGCTTGATGTCAGGGGGTACCGGGGAGCTGTTTTTT
TRBV7-9	TRBD1	TRBJ2-7	many	CASSLPRAGGEDEQYF	TGTGCCAGCAGCTTGCCTCGGGCAGGGGGAGAGGACGAGCAGTACTTC